These 8 T cell receptor beta chains share one sample of origin, sequenced in a study of shared clonotypes between healthy human individuals. TCRdb's table, derived via immunoSEQ multiplex PCR, lists solely in-frame clones and lacks some. The table includes 1.5 million to 2.5 million clones, just under 95% detected once. Naive CD8 populations comprised CD45RO-negative cells positively selected for CCR7, excluding terminally differentiated effector memory CD45RA+ cells. Sample: naive CD8+ T cells sorted from blood. The receptor set was obtained from a man between 18 and 29 years old in good health.

The rearrangement uses TRBV7-9 and TRBJ2-7; TRBD1 matches at 8 bases. CDR1 SEHNR and CDR2 FQNEAQ come from the germline V gene (reference sequence). Unmatched junction bases numbered 9, after V lost 4 bases and J lost 4 bases. CDR3 size: 15 residues. In DNA, the CDR3 is TGTGCCAGCAGCTCCAAAGGACAGGGACCTTACGAGCAGTACTTC. Translated: CASSSKGQGPYEQYF.

This sequence joins TRBV4-3 and TRBJ2-2, with 11 bases aligning to TRBD2. Germline CDR1 LGHNA, CDR2 YSLEER. This CDR3 has 18 residues. V trimming: 2 bases; J trimming: 4 bases; junction bases outside the gene matches: 9. CDR3 DNA sequence: TGCGCCAGCAGCCAATGGCTAGCGGGAGGATTAGGCACCGGGGAGCTGTTTTTT. Its protein is CASSQWLAGGLGTGELFF.

This clone was recorded once. V and J are TRBV7-9 and TRBJ2-1; a weak D match, TRBD2 (6 bases). CDR3 length: 17 residues. V was cut by 3 bases and J by 6 bases, with 21 bases left in between. Germline lookup yields CDR1 SEHNR and CDR2 FQNEAQ (reference sequence). The CDR3 loop reads CASSLVPVWLGGNEQFF. CDR3 bases: TGTGCCAGCAGCTTGGTGCCGGTTTGGTTGGGAGGCAATGAGCAGTTCTTC. Looking up the rest from reference TRBV7-9 and TRBJ2-1 gives the full variable domain: DTGVSQNPRHKITKRGQNVTFRCDPISEHNRLYWYRQTLGQGPEFLTYFQNEAQLEKSRLLSDRFSAERPKGSFSTLEIQRTEQGDSAMYLCASSLVPVWLGGNEQFFGPGTRLTVL.

Notes on this clone: Within the sample, other DNA sequences also encode this same CDR3. The chain joins TRBV28 to TRBJ1-5; possible D gene TRBD1, 5 bases. Per germline, CDR1 MDHEN and CDR2 SYDVKM. There are 12 residues in the CDR3. V was trimmed by 5 bases and J by 7 bases, leaving 9 bases between them. The CDR3 region is CASSPQGQPQHF. The CDR3 DNA sequence: TGTGCCAGCAGTCCCCAGGGACAGCCCCAGCATTTT.

This chain connects TRBV28 to TRBJ1-2; possible D gene TRBD1, 6 bases. The CDR3 spans 16 residues. Germline V gives CDR1 MDHEN, CDR2 SYDVKM. The ends were cut back, 7 bases at V and 8 bases at J, with 26 bases in the middle. This chain's CDR3 is CASTMDLGGAAWGYTF. DNA for the CDR3: TGTGCCAGCACAATGGATTTGGGGGGCGCCGCGTGGGGCTACACCTTC.

As to this clone: Other DNA sequences in this sample translate to the same CDR3. The chain employs TRBV5-6 and TRBJ1-3; tentative D call: TRBD1 (6 bases). Germline V gene data show CDR1 as SGHDT and CDR2 as YYEEEE. The CDR3 runs 14 residues. The V end was cut by 2 bases, the J end by 1 base, with 7 bases between. The CDR3, as DNA: TGTGCCAGCAGCTTTCAGGGGTCTGGAAACACCATATATTTT. Protein product: CASSFQGSGNTIYF.

Details on this clone: Other DNA sequences in the sample encode the same CDR3. The rearrangement joins TRBV6-1 to TRBJ1-2; the D is unclear. The CDR3 spans 14 residues. Germline assignment: CDR1 MNHNS and CDR2 SASEGT. V was trimmed by 3 bases and J by 3 bases, leaving 11 bases between them. The DNA for the CDR3 is TGTGCCAGCAGTGAGTACGGTGGGGACTATGGCTACACCTTC. It encodes CASSEYGGDYGYTF.

This sequence joins TRBV11-2 and TRBJ1-6; 10 nucleotides agree with TRBD1. The CDR3 is 17 residues long. Germline-derived CDR1 and CDR2 are SGHAT and FQNNGV. V was pared by 6 bases and J by 9 bases, with 14 bases of the junction left unmatched. The CDR3 sequence is CASSGDRGSRGGSPLHF. As DNA, the CDR3 is TGTGCCAGCAGTGGGGACAGGGGCTCCCGTGGGGGTTCACCCCTCCACTTT.